This entry lists 9 T cell receptor beta chains sequenced from one sample in a study of CD8+ T cells in alopecia areata. Extracted RNA was reverse transcribed, and the resulting cDNA served as sequencing template. The repertoire was sequenced with immunoSEQ multiplex PCR; TCRdb's copy has only in-frame clones and lacks some. Of about 140,000 clones listed, about three fifths are singletons. Sequencing was carried out using CD4+ T cells sorted from blood. These receptors were taken from a human donor in good health.

J is TRBJ2-7 and V is TRBV30, with 11 nucleotides matching TRBD2. Trimming at V came to 1 base and at J to 3 bases, leaving 5 bases not matched to a gene. This CDR3 contains 15 residues. CDR1 GTSNPN and CDR2 SVGIG come from the germline V gene (reference sequence). This CDR3 reads CAWSEGLAANYEQYF. As DNA, the CDR3 is TGTGCCTGGAGTGAGGGACTAGCGGCAAACTACGAGCAGTACTTC.

The V gene is TRBV9, the J gene TRBJ1-2; the match to TRBD1 covers 7 bases. The CDR3 length is 15 residues. With V trimmed by 0 bases and J by 4 bases, 6 bases remained unmatched. The germline CDR1 and CDR2 sequences are SGDLS and YYNGEE. The CDR3 nucleotides are TGTGCCAGCAGCGTAGGGGACAGAACCATCTATGGCTACACCTTC. This encodes CASSVGDRTIYGYTF. Variable domain in full (rest from reference TRBV9 and TRBJ1-2): DSGVTQTPKHLITATGQRVTLRCSPRSGDLSVYWYQQSLDQGLQFLIQYYNGEERAKGNILERFSAQQFPDLHSELNLSSLELGDSALYFCASSVGDRTIYGYTFGSGTRLTVV.

The sample holds one count of this clone. The chain carries TRBV5-4 and TRBJ1-2; 9 bases are a match to TRBD1. From germline, CDR1 is SGHNT and CDR2 YYREEE (reference sequence). The CDR3 spans 15 residues. The junction had 9 bases not matched to a gene; V was cut back by 2 bases and J by 7 bases. CDR3 sequence (DNA): TGTGCCAGCAGCTTTCTTGGGACAGGGAGAGGTGGCTACACCTTC. It encodes CASSFLGTGRGGYTF.

The CDR3: CASSSGPRGNTEAFF. The CDR3 nucleotides read TGTGCCAGCAGCTCCGGGCCGAGGGGGAACACTGAAGCTTTCTTT. V and J are TRBV7-6 and TRBJ1-1; perhaps TRBD1 as D (5 bases). Trimming took 4 bases from V and 1 from J, leaving 13 bases between them. Germline loops: CDR1 SGHVS, CDR2 FNYEAQ. The CDR3 extends over 15 amino acids.

The chain couples TRBV13 to TRBJ2-3, with D possibly matching TRBD2 (6 bases). This CDR3 is built from 14 residues. Trimming cost V 8 bases and J 0 bases, with 12 bases left between them. Germline-derived CDR1 and CDR2 are PRHDT and FYEKMQ (reference sequence). CDR3: CASGRRGSTDTQYF. Written as DNA, the CDR3 is TGTGCCAGCGGCAGGCGGGGAAGCACAGATACGCAGTATTTT.

V usage is TRBV2 and J usage is TRBJ2-1; D remains unclear. Trimming stripped 6 bases from V and 0 bases from J, with 9 bases between. The germline V gene has CDR1 SNHLY and CDR2 FYNNEI. The CDR3 length is 14 residues. CDR3 sequence (DNA): TGTGCCAGCAGGGAGAGGCGCTCCTACAATGAGCAGTTCTTC. Protein: CASRERRSYNEQFF.

This chain joins TRBV29-1 and TRBJ1-4; D is unresolved. Germline V gene data show CDR1 as SQVTM and CDR2 as ANQGSEA. The CDR3 has 12 amino acids. V was cut by 7 bases and J by 7 bases, with 13 bases left in between. The CDR3 region has the DNA TGCAGCGCGGTCGGCCGGGGTGAAAAACTGTTTTTT. Translation gives CSAVGRGEKLFF.

This clone was counted a few times. V and J are TRBV19 and TRBJ1-1; D is ambiguous. The CDR3 contains 13 residues. Trimming stripped 0 bases from V and 4 bases from J, with 6 bases between. Germline loops: CDR1 LNHDA, CDR2 SQIVND (reference sequence). The CDR3: CASSIDRITEAFF. The CDR3 nucleotides are TGTGCCAGTAGTATAGATCGGATCACTGAAGCTTTCTTT.

The J gene is TRBJ2-7, the V gene TRBV7-9, with TRBD1 as a possible D gene (6 bases). This CDR3 contains 14 residues. Germline V lookup: CDR1 SEHNR, CDR2 FQNEAQ (reference sequence). V dropped 7 bases and J dropped 7 bases, with 20 bases sitting between them. The CDR3 DNA sequence: TGTGCCAGCACCCTTCCCGGCCACACAGGGGAGCAGTACTTC. Translated: CASTLPGHTGEQYF.